Listed here is a single T cell receptor (beta chain). Its target is not known. The germline gives CDR1 MDHEN, CDR2 SYDVKM. Trimming removed 4 bases from V and 3 bases from J, with 19 bases in between. This CDR3 region has 16 residues. The repertoire was sequenced with immunoSEQ multiplex PCR; TCRdb's copy has only in-frame clones and lacks some. This sample carries more than 70,000 clones, about four fifths of them seen once, and the ten largest clones take 25%. Patients had blood sampled at baseline and again on cycle 4 day 1 and cycle 7 day 1. The data stem from a study of OX40 agonist ivuxolimab in advanced cancers. Study findings and constraints: Part of the nonresponder group also had normalized T-cell clonal expansion that was low.

The chain recombines TRBV28 with TRBJ2-7; the D is unclear. Sequencing was performed on CD4+ or CD8+ T cells sorted from blood, taken in a trial of the OX40 agonist ivuxolimab. This receptor was obtained from an adult with an advanced solid tumor such as melanoma, head and neck, liver or kidney cancer. CDR3 in amino acids: CASSSPKRPELYEQYF. The CDR3 nucleotides are TGTGCCAGCAGTTCACCAAAGAGACCAGAACTCTACGAGCAGTACTTC.